Detailed here is one TCR beta chain. The data originate from a study of blood T cell repertoires in COVID-19. Only in-frame clones appear in the TCRdb table, and some are missing; sequencing was by immunoSEQ multiplex PCR. The table records around 190,000 clones, over 75% of them present only once. The receptor comes from a woman under 30 who had recovered from COVID-19. The sample was PBMCs or T cells enriched from blood (not recorded which).

The CDR3 is CASSRNSFVETQYF. DNA of the CDR3: TGTGCCAGCAGCCGTAACTCGTTCGTGGAGACCCAGTACTTC. The chain links TRBV28 to TRBJ2-5; D is uncertain. The CDR3 length is 14 residues. Germline V CDR1 and CDR2: MDHEN, SYDVKM. V was trimmed by 6 bases and J by 5 bases, leaving 16 bases between them.